The 24 T cell receptor beta chains reported below all come from one sample, sequenced in a study of identical twins (dated by TCRdb to the mid-2010s). The library came from 5' RACE. Sequencing used an Illumina HiSeq 2000. TCRdb trimmed the raw reads at Q25, called clones with MiXCR and kept productive beta chains. Here each entry gathers all rows of one CDR3 protein and keeps the most common genes and DNA. In this sample the table shows hundreds of thousands of distinct CDR3 sequences, under 9% of which occur a single time. The ten largest clonotypes hold around 0.95% of the sample. These sequences were also reported in another study, on yellow fever vaccine responses in identical twins.

The sequenced material came from PBMCs. These receptors came from a woman under 30 in good health.

This clonotype occurred many times. The rearrangement uses TRBV5-1 and TRBJ1-1, with 8 bases aligning to TRBD1. This CDR3 spans 15 amino acids. With V trimmed by 0 bases and J by 5 bases, 6 bases remained unmatched. The germline CDR1 and CDR2 sequences are SGHRS and YFSETQ. The CDR3 sequence: CASSLAAGGLTEAFF. CDR3 DNA: TGCGCCAGCAGCTTGGCGGCAGGGGGCTTGACTGAAGCTTTCTTT.

J is TRBJ2-3 and V is TRBV6-2 or TRBV6-3; 9 bases agree with TRBD2. V was pared by 1 base and J by 4 bases, with 21 bases of the junction left unmatched. Germline V gene lookup returns CDR1 MNHEY and CDR2 SVGEGT. This CDR3 is built from 21 residues. This chain's CDR3 is CASSYYLGLAPDSWGADTQYF. DNA for the CDR3: TGTGCCAGCAGTTACTACCTCGGACTAGCGCCGGATTCGTGGGGCGCAGATACGCAGTATTTT.

The chain joins TRBV29-1 to TRBJ2-1; 8 bases line up with TRBD2. From germline, CDR1 is SQVTM and CDR2 ANQGSEA. CDR3 length: 14 residues. V shed 4 bases and J 3 bases; nucleotides not matched to a gene: 5. The CDR3 DNA sequence: TGCAGCGTTGTAACCAGCGGGGGCTACAATGAGCAGTTCTTC. It is translated as CSVVTSGGYNEQFF.

There are many counts of this clonotype. This chain connects TRBV27 to TRBJ2-7, with D hard to call. V was cut by 1 base and J by 3 bases, with 10 bases left in between. Looked up from germline, CDR1 is MNHEY and CDR2 is SMNVEV (reference sequence). The CDR3 spans 14 residues. CDR3 residues: CASSLYPEIYEQYF. CDR3 in DNA: TGTGCCAGCAGTTTATATCCGGAGATCTACGAGCAGTACTTC.

This clonotype was observed a few times. The chain combines TRBV25-1 with TRBJ2-3, with no clear D. This CDR3 spans 15 amino acids. Per germline, CDR1 MGHDK and CDR2 SYGVNS. The germline V and J ends were trimmed by 8 bases and 4 bases, with 19 bases remaining between them. DNA of the CDR3: TGTGCCAGCGCGTCGGGTCAGGTGATCGCAGATACGCAGTATTTT. It encodes CASASGQVIADTQYF.

The chain links TRBV19 to TRBJ1-4; D is ambiguous. V lost 3 bases to trimming and J lost 0 bases, with 8 bases between them. This CDR3 contains 15 residues. Germline values: CDR1 LNHDA, CDR2 SQIVND (reference sequence). The CDR3 DNA sequence: TGTGCCAGTAGTATGAGAGGGACAACTAATGAAAAACTGTTTTTT. Translated, it gives CASSMRGTTNEKLFF.

This chain connects TRBV3-1 to TRBJ2-7, with a possible D match to TRBD2 (6 bases). Trimming removed 4 bases at V and 3 bases at J, with 10 bases between. The CDR3 is made up of 13 amino acids. CDR1 and CDR2 from the germline V gene are LGHDT and YNNKEL (reference sequence). The CDR3, as DNA: TGTGCCAGCAGCCGGGGGGAGAGCTACGAGCAGTACTTC. This translates into CASSRGESYEQYF.

About this clonotype: This sequence may be a read error, since a much larger clone differs from it by one base. The CDR3 nucleotides read TGCGCCAGCAGCATGAATGCCAGGGGGCCCCAAGAGACCCAGTACTTC. Translated: CASSMNARGPQETQYF. This sequence joins TRBV5-1 and TRBJ2-5; 8 positions agree with TRBD1. The CDR3 totals 16 residues. Germline V gene data show CDR1 as SGHRS and CDR2 as YFSETQ. After removal of 4 bases from V and 1 base from J, the junction contained 9 bases not matched to a gene.

This chain uses TRBV24-1 with TRBJ2-3; 9 nucleotides line up with TRBD2. Germline V lookup: CDR1 KGHDR, CDR2 SFDVKD. V shed 1 base, J shed 0 bases, and the junction held 10 bases outside the gene matches. The CDR3 is 19 amino acids. The CDR3 region is CATSDLSGGTSTSTDTQYF. Written as DNA, the CDR3 is TGTGCCACCAGTGATTTAAGCGGGGGGACATCTACTAGCACAGATACGCAGTATTTT.

V usage is TRBV6-5 and J usage is TRBJ2-7; unclear D gene. Germline V CDR1 and CDR2: MNHEY, SVGAGI. The CDR3 is 12 amino acids. Deletions cut 8 bases from V and 0 bases from J, with 8 bases between. The CDR3 loop is CASGLFSYEQYF. The CDR3 region has the DNA TGTGCCAGCGGATTATTCTCCTACGAGCAGTACTTC.

This clonotype turned up a few times. This chain joins TRBV10-3 and TRBJ1-2; maybe TRBD1 (5 bases). CDR1 ENHRY and CDR2 SYGVKD come from the germline V gene. The V gene lost 2 bases and the J gene lost 12 bases, with 13 bases spanning the gap. This CDR3 spans 12 amino acids. The CDR3 protein is CAISEGAGSNTF. CDR3 DNA sequence: TGTGCCATCAGTGAGGGGGCGGGATCGAACACCTTC.

This clonotype was detected ten times or more. V usage is TRBV12-3 or TRBV12-4 and J usage is TRBJ2-7; TRBD1 or TRBD2 may be the D gene (5 bases each). The CDR3 loop spans 14 amino acids. Trimming pared 3 bases from V and 5 bases from J, leaving 14 bases between. The CDR3 nucleotides are TGTGCCAGCAGTTTGAGGGGCGGACCAGACGAGCAGTACTTC. Its protein product is CASSLRGGPDEQYF.

This clonotype was seen many times. The V call is TRBV25-1, the J call TRBJ2-5; D remains ambiguous. Looked up from germline, CDR1 is MGHDK and CDR2 is SYGVNS. CDR3 length: 11 residues. Between the trimmed V and J ends, which lost 3 bases and 5 bases, there was a span of 4 bases. The DNA for the CDR3 is TGTGCCAGCAGTGAGGCGGAGACCCAGTACTTC. Protein product: CASSEAETQYF.

The CDR3 DNA follows: TGTGCCAGCACCCTTGGAGTGCGGGGGGGCTTAGATACGCAGTATTTT. Residues: CASTLGVRGGLDTQYF. The genes are TRBV7-2 and TRBJ2-3; 9 bases fit TRBD2. The CDR3 is made up of 16 amino acids. The J segment lost 5 bases and the V segment lost 7 bases, leaving 13 bases of the junction unmatched. The germline gives CDR1 SGHTA, CDR2 FQGNSA. Looking up the rest from reference TRBV7-2 and TRBJ2-3 gives the full variable domain: GAGVSQSPSNKVTEKGKDVELRCDPISGHTALYWYRQSLGQGLEFLIYFQGNSAPDKSGLPSDRFSAERTGGSVSTLTIQRTQQEDSAVYLCASTLGVRGGLDTQYFGPGTRLTVL.

The chain carries TRBV7-9 and TRBJ2-7; D unresolved. The CDR3 contains 15 residues. Germline V gene data show CDR1 as SEHNR and CDR2 as FQNEAQ (reference sequence). V was clipped by 5 bases and J by 0 bases, with 14 bases between them. This CDR3 reads CASSAGSLSSYEQYF. The CDR3 nucleotides are TGTGCCAGCAGCGCCGGGTCTCTGAGCTCCTACGAGCAGTACTTC. Supplemented by reference TRBV7-9 and TRBJ2-7, the full variable domain reads DTGVSQNPRHKITKRGQNVTFRCDPISEHNRLYWYRQTLGQGPEFLTYFQNEAQLEKSRLLSDRFSAERPKGSFSTLEIQRTEQGDSAMYLCASSAGSLSSYEQYFGPGTRLTVT.

This clonotype was seen a handful of times. The chain couples TRBV5-5 to TRBJ2-2; D remains ambiguous. Per the germline V gene, CDR1 is SGHKS and CDR2 is YYEKEE (reference sequence). This CDR3 contains 15 residues. V lost 2 bases and J lost 8, with 16 bases in between. CDR3 bases: TGTGCCAGCAGCTTTGATGTGGGGAAGACTGGGGAGCTGTTTTTT. It encodes CASSFDVGKTGELFF.

This clonotype was found once. The chain recombines TRBV9 with TRBJ2-5; D gene unclear. V was pared by 5 bases and J by 3 bases, with 14 bases between. The CDR3 contains 14 residues. Looked up from germline, CDR1 is SGDLS and CDR2 is YYNGEE. Here the CDR3 reads CASRPLGSEETQYF. The CDR3 DNA reads TGTGCCAGCAGGCCTTTGGGTTCCGAAGAGACCCAGTACTTC.

In this sample, this clonotype turned up many times. The chain employs TRBV7-8 and TRBJ1-5; no firm D call. CDR3 size: 16 residues. In germline, CDR1 is SGHVS, CDR2 FQNEAQ. Trimming took 5 bases from V and 0 from J, leaving 14 bases between them. The CDR3 protein is CASSVTRVNSNQPQHF. CDR3 DNA sequence: TGTGCCAGCAGCGTAACCCGGGTCAATAGCAATCAGCCCCAGCATTTT.

This chain uses TRBV28 with TRBJ2-1; D might be TRBD1 (5 bases). The CDR3 totals 16 residues. Looked up from germline, CDR1 is MDHEN and CDR2 is SYDVKM. Trimming removed 2 bases at V and 4 bases at J, with 15 bases between. CDR3 bases: TGTGCCAGCAGTTTACCCCAGGGTCTGCCTTACAATGAGCAGTTCTTC. Its translation: CASSLPQGLPYNEQFF. Full variable domain (missing parts from reference TRBV28 and TRBJ2-1): DVKVTQSSRYLVKRTGEKVFLECVQDMDHENMFWYRQDPGLGLRLIYFSYDVKMKEKGDIPEGYSVSREKKERFSLILESASTNQTSMYLCASSLPQGLPYNEQFFGPGTRLTVL.

This clonotype was counted many times. The V call is TRBV9, the J call TRBJ2-5, with 11 bases matching TRBD1. This CDR3 has 15 residues. Germline CDR1 and CDR2: SGDLS and YYNGEE. Unmatched junction bases numbered 4, after V lost 4 bases and J lost 2 bases. CDR3 loop: CASSIRDRGQETQYF. DNA of the CDR3: TGTGCCAGCAGCATTAGGGACAGGGGGCAAGAGACCCAGTACTTC.

This chain's CDR3 is CAWRVPGTSGRNEQFF. CDR3 nucleotides: TGTGCCTGGAGGGTACCCGGGACTAGCGGGAGAAATGAGCAGTTCTTC. The rearrangement joins TRBV30 to TRBJ2-1; 14 bases match TRBD2. The CDR3 runs to 16 residues. V was clipped by 3 bases and J by 7 bases; unmatched bases: 8. Looked up from germline, CDR1 is GTSNPN and CDR2 is SVGIG (reference sequence).

The CDR3 spells CASSSADRAKNIQYF. CDR3 sequence (DNA): TGCGCCAGCAGCTCAGCGGACCGAGCCAAAAACATTCAGTACTTC. The rearrangement uses TRBV5-1 and TRBJ2-4; perhaps TRBD2 as D (5 bases). The V gene lost 3 bases and the J gene lost 0 bases, with 10 bases spanning the gap. Germline CDR1 and CDR2: SGHRS and YFSETQ. The CDR3 is made up of 15 amino acids.

The V and J genes are TRBV4-3 and TRBJ2-7, with D perhaps TRBD2 (5 bases). Per the germline V gene, CDR1 is LGHNA and CDR2 is YSLEER. The CDR3 has 15 amino acids. V was clipped by 1 base and J by 2 bases, with 12 bases between them. The CDR3 DNA sequence: TGCGCCAGCAGCCAAGGGGCCTCAGCGGCCTACGAGCAGTACTTC. Residues: CASSQGASAAYEQYF.

This clonotype has just a few counts. This chain connects TRBV5-1 to TRBJ2-2, with 10 bases identical to TRBD2. CDR3 length: 15 amino acids. The germline V gene encodes CDR1 SGHRS and CDR2 YFSETQ. The trim removed 3 bases at V and 5 bases at J, leaving 4 bases unmatched. The chain's CDR3 is CASSSKAGGTGELFF. Written as DNA, the CDR3 is TGCGCCAGCAGCTCAAAAGCGGGGGGGACCGGGGAGCTGTTTTTT.